Shown below are 11 T cell receptor beta chains from a single sample sequenced in a study of early T cells in non-severe SARS-CoV-2 infection. From the 5' RACE reads, TCRdb called clonotypes with MiXCR, one entry per CDR3 protein. The table shows around 50,000 distinct CDR3 sequences, with around 8.4% occurring only once. Material: whole blood. The receptor source for this set is an adult who was a healthcare worker with PCR-confirmed SARS-CoV-2 infection or an uninfected control (not recorded which).

This clonotype came up many times. The chain joins TRBV7-6 to TRBJ2-3; no clear D. Trimming removed 6 bases at V and 4 bases at J, with 8 bases between. This CDR3 region has 12 residues. CDR1 and CDR2 from the germline V gene are SGHVS and FNYEAQ. CDR3 region: CASSPTADTQYF. The CDR3 nucleotides are TGTGCCAGCAGTCCGACGGCAGATACGCAGTATTTT.

The gene calls are TRBV9 and TRBJ1-2; weak D call: TRBD1 (6 bases). Germline V gives CDR1 SGDLS, CDR2 YYNGEE. Trimming removed 4 bases from V and 4 bases from J, with 14 bases in between. The CDR3 runs 14 residues. CDR3 DNA: TGTGCCAGCAGCAGTCAGGGGAAGGCCTATGGCTACACCTTC. Translation gives CASSSQGKAYGYTF.

This clonotype has a count of ten or more. The rearrangement uses TRBV10-2 and TRBJ1-2; D is uncertain. Germline CDR1 reads WSHSY; CDR2 reads SAAADI. Trimming removed 0 bases at V and 4 bases at J, with 9 bases between. CDR3 length equals 14 residues. The CDR3 spells CASSESSRTYGYTF. In DNA form, the CDR3 reads TGCGCCAGCAGTGAGTCGAGTCGGACCTATGGCTACACCTTC.

V is TRBV27 and J is TRBJ1-3; unclear D gene. The germline V and J ends were trimmed by 0 bases and 6 bases, with 9 bases remaining between them. Germline CDR1 and CDR2: MNHEY and SMNVEV (reference sequence). This CDR3 is built from 14 residues. CDR3 bases: TGTGCCAGCAGTTTATCTCCTGCTGAAAACACCATATATTTT. The encoded protein is CASSLSPAENTIYF.

This clonotype was observed at least ten times. The CDR3 sequence: CASRGGLAGLISYEQYF. The CDR3 DNA reads TGTGCCAGCAGGGGTGGACTAGCGGGACTCATATCCTACGAGCAGTACTTC. The chain couples TRBV6-6 to TRBJ2-7; 12 bases fit TRBD2. V lost 6 bases and J lost 1; bases outside the gene matches: 10. CDR1 is MNHNY and CDR2 is SVGAGI in the germline V gene (reference sequence). The CDR3 length is 17 residues.

This clonotype has at least ten counts. A read error may account for a junction end that differs from germline. This chain's CDR3 is CASTQTEGVDEAFF. DNA of the CDR3: TGTGCCAGCACCCAAACCGAGGGGGTCGATGAAGCTTTCTTT. The chain joins TRBV3-1 to TRBJ1-1, with a possible D match to TRBD1 (6 bases). Germline values: CDR1 LGHDT, CDR2 YNNKEL (reference sequence). This CDR3 is 14 amino acids long.

This clonotype was detected many times. The V gene is TRBV14, the J gene TRBJ2-7; D might be TRBD2 (6 bases). CDR1 and CDR2 from the germline V gene are SGHDN and FVKESK. V was pared by 3 bases and J by 3 bases, with 9 bases between. The CDR3 totals 13 residues. CDR3 protein: CASSHGGIYEQYF. The CDR3 bases are TGTGCCAGCAGCCACGGAGGGATCTACGAGCAGTACTTC.

The chain uses TRBV29-1 and TRBJ1-2, with D maybe TRBD1 (6 bases). There are 13 residues in the CDR3. Germline lookup yields CDR1 SQVTM and CDR2 ANQGSEA. The germline V and J ends were trimmed by 7 bases and 6 bases, with 18 bases remaining between them. The CDR3 protein is CSAPGARGHGYTF. The CDR3 nucleotides read TGCAGCGCCCCTGGGGCCAGGGGCCATGGCTACACCTTC.

This clonotype was found many times. The rearrangement joins TRBV29-1 to TRBJ2-7, with D possibly TRBD1 on 7 matching bases. The CDR3 length is 13 residues. Germline CDR1 and CDR2: SQVTM and ANQGSEA. The V and J ends lost 6 bases and 2 bases respectively, with 14 bases between them. In DNA, the CDR3 is TGCAGCGTGGGCGGGACAGCAGCCTACGAGCAGTACTTC. Its translation is CSVGGTAAYEQYF.

V gene TRBV11-1 combines with J gene TRBJ2-3; a weak D match, TRBD2 (5 bases). The germline V gene encodes CDR1 SGHAT and CDR2 FQDESV (reference sequence). The CDR3 runs to 14 residues. Trimming took 5 bases from V and 6 from J, leaving 15 bases between them. In DNA form, the CDR3 reads TGTGCCAGCAGCCCAACGGGGTTCTCGGATACGCAGTATTTT. As protein: CASSPTGFSDTQYF.

V gene TRBV5-4 combines with J gene TRBJ1-1; D might be TRBD1 (5 bases). V was trimmed by 4 bases and J by 1 base, leaving 14 bases between them. The CDR3 spans 15 residues. Per germline, CDR1 SGHNT and CDR2 YYREEE (reference sequence). The CDR3 DNA reads TGTGCCAGCAGCAACCGGGACGGCTCGAACACTGAAGCTTTCTTT. Translated, it gives CASSNRDGSNTEAFF. Drawing the rest from reference TRBV5-4 and TRBJ1-1, the complete variable domain is ETGVTQSPTHLIKTRGQQVTLRCSSQSGHNTVSWYQQALGQGPQFIFQYYREEENGRGNFPPRFSGLQFPNYSSELNVNALELDDSALYLCASSNRDGSNTEAFFGQGTRLTVV.